This T cell receptor beta chain was documented in a study of cytomegalovirus exposure and HLA in healthy donors. Use of 60 Vbeta and 13 Jbeta primers characterized the PCR. In the authors' workflow: Counted up in a later analysis, unique TCR beta chains came to some 82 million, with around 10 million shared. TCRdb's copy holds only in-frame clones and misses some; the assay was immunoSEQ multiplex PCR. Clonal size and the V and J genes are those of that table, whereas D and trimming came from the DNA. Found here are approximately 160,000 clones, 75% of them singletons; the top ten hold about 4.9%. CDR3 length: 15 residues. The germline V gene encodes CDR1 MNHNS and CDR2 SASEGT. The V gene lost 2 bases and the J gene lost 5 bases, with 13 bases spanning the gap.

This TCR was sampled from a male donor in good health and CMV-seronegative. The sample comprised PBMCs. The chain links TRBV6-1 to TRBJ1-5, with no clear D. The CDR3 region is CASSEPGGGYQPQHF. For the CDR3, the DNA is TGTGCCAGCAGTGAACCGGGAGGCGGCTATCAGCCCCAGCATTTT.